One T cell receptor beta chain is described in this entry. Its antigen remains unknown. The donors, healthy adults who were HIV-negative, had experienced no recent acute infections or vaccinations. In germline, CDR1 is SGDLS, CDR2 YYNGEE. J lost 3 bases, V lost 4 bases, and 12 bases had no gene match. The CDR3 is made up of 17 amino acids. The data stem from a study of shared clonotypes between healthy human individuals. Study-level findings and limits: Sorted-subset sequencing was shown by rarefaction to be incomplete despite large depth.

Sequencing used immunoSEQ multiplex PCR; TCRdb keeps in-frame clones, though not all of them. This table has about 2.4 million clones, roughly 93% appearing once. Sequencing was carried out using naive CD4+ T cells from PBMCs. Subset: CD45RA+ positively selected. This TCR derives from a young man in good health. Some clones in this sample may be carry-over from other donors' samples. The rearrangement uses TRBV9 and TRBJ2-1; 8 bases are a match to TRBD2. Here the CDR3 DNA reads TGTGCCAGCAGCCCGGCCCTTAGCGGGATCGGCTACAATGAGCAGTTCTTC. Amino acid sequence: CASSPALSGIGYNEQFF.